This T cell receptor (beta chain) was observed in a study of blood T cell repertoires in COVID-19. Study-level background: Both acute and convalescent COVID-19 samples were obtained from the United States, Italy and Spain. The cDNA or gDNA used as material had been derived from T cells, B-cell-depleted T cells, or PBMCs.

In the original workflow: Reference gene primer amplification gave nucleated cell count estimates. Only in-frame clones appear in the TCRdb table, and some are missing; sequencing was by immunoSEQ multiplex PCR. V, J and clone size derive from that table, while D and trimming were established from the DNA sequence. The data show over 65,000 clones, approximately 90% seen once. Germline V gene data show CDR1 as MDHEN and CDR2 as SYDVKM. V was clipped by 9 bases and J by 6 bases; unmatched bases: 10. CDR3 length: 14 residues. Sequenced input: peripheral blood. This chain connects TRBV28 to TRBJ2-3; TRBD2 aligns across 9 bases. The sequence came from a man aged 50 to 60 with active COVID-19. DNA for the CDR3: TGTGCCAGTAGAGCGGGAGGATCCCGGGATACGCAGTATTTT. Encoded protein: CASRAGGSRDTQYF.